This TCR beta chain was sequenced for a study of blood T cells in healthy people across ages. Points from the study as a whole: TCR beta diversity per million T cells fell roughly linearly with age.

To note about this clonotype: Its antigen is unidentified.

No fewer than 6.5 million PBMCs went into each sample. CDR3 length: 16 amino acids. Trimming shortened V by 1 base and J by 3 bases, and 12 bases separated the two germline ends. Germline V CDR1 and CDR2: SGHTA, FQGTGA. A second about 7 to 12 cycle PCR used barcoded and J-beta primers. TCRdb recomputed calls from the 5' RACE reads with MiXCR, one row per CDR3 protein. The table includes 650,000 to 800,000 distinct CDR3 sequences, about 42% detected once. The TCR sequence derives from a man aged 55 to 69 in good health. Source material: blood. J is TRBJ1-4 and V is TRBV7-3; weak D call: TRBD1 (6 bases). CDR3 DNA: TGTGCCAGCAGCTTAAATTCCAGGGGCCCTAATGAAAAACTGTTTTTT. Translated: CASSLNSRGPNEKLFF.